These 18 T cell receptor beta chains were all obtained from the same sample, sequenced in a study of radiation and T cells in renal cell carcinoma (dated by TCRdb to 2018 to 2020). The method behind the library was the immunoSEQ multiplex PCR assay. TCRdb carries this immuneACCESS record with in-frame sequences only. Its versions omit some clonotypes, under half of them owing to an unresolved V gene in the studies checked, with the rest unexplained. This sample gives some 150,000 clones in total; roughly 90% of them show up just once. The top ten clonotypes cover over 15% of the sample. Read against the paper, the sample's time point label means: blood 4 weeks post-SBRT, at nephrectomy. The treatment or condition label on this specimen signifies: 15 Gy SBRT to primary tumor, nephrectomy 4 weeks later. The material sequenced was blood, taken from a patient whose treatment included radiotherapy and nephrectomy. Receptors were obtained from a woman between 45 and 65 years old with renal cell carcinoma.

The V call is TRBV5-4, the J call TRBJ2-7, with 8 nucleotides matching TRBD1. The trim removed 4 bases at V and 5 bases at J, leaving 14 bases unmatched. The CDR3 extends over 16 amino acids. The germline V gene has CDR1 SGHNT and CDR2 YYREEE (reference sequence). CDR3 in DNA: TGTGCCAGCAGCGAGCCCCGGACAGGGTCAATGGACGAGCAGTACTTC. Translating gives CASSEPRTGSMDEQYF.

The gene calls are TRBV7-3 and TRBJ2-1; D call uncertain. CDR1 and CDR2 (germline): SGHTA, FQGTGA. Trimming pared 1 base from V and 1 base from J, leaving 2 bases between. The CDR3 covers 13 residues. CDR3 residues: CASSLSSYNEQFF. CDR3 bases: TGTGCCAGCAGCTTAAGTTCCTACAATGAGCAGTTCTTC. Variable domain in full (rest from reference TRBV7-3 and TRBJ2-1): GAGVSQTPSNKVTEKGKYVELRCDPISGHTALYWYRQSLGQGPEFLIYFQGTGAADDSGLPNDRFFAVRPEGSVSTLKIQRTERGDSAVYLCASSLSSYNEQFFGPGTRLTVL.

This clone has just one count. This sequence joins TRBV2 and TRBJ2-5; D uncertain. CDR3 size: 14 residues. The germline V and J ends were trimmed by 3 bases and 9 bases, with 17 bases remaining between them. Germline V gives CDR1 SNHLY, CDR2 FYNNEI. CDR3 sequence reads: CASSDRRSFRSQYF. CDR3 in DNA: TGTGCCAGCAGTGACAGGCGCTCTTTTAGGTCCCAGTACTTC.

The J gene is TRBJ2-5, the V gene TRBV14; the D call may be TRBD1 or TRBD2 (5 bases each). There are 15 residues in the CDR3. V lost 3 bases to trimming and J lost 5 bases, with 16 bases between them. CDR1 and CDR2 from the germline V gene are SGHDN and FVKESK. The CDR3 sequence: CASSQGVAPQETQYF. In DNA, the CDR3 is TGTGCCAGCAGCCAGGGGGTAGCCCCCCAGGAGACCCAGTACTTC. The whole variable domain, filled in from reference TRBV14 and TRBJ2-5, reads EAGVTQFPSHSVIEKGQTVTLRCDPISGHDNLYWYRRVMGKEIKFLLHFVKESKQDESGMPNNRFLAERTGGTYSTLKVQPAELEDSGVYFCASSQGVAPQETQYFGPGTRLLVL.

Points on this clone: The same CDR3 can be traced to other DNA sequences in this sample. The chain links TRBV9 to TRBJ1-3; maybe TRBD1 (5 bases). With 3 bases removed from V and 0 bases from J, the gap between germline ends came to 10 bases. The CDR3 contains 15 residues. In germline, CDR1 is SGDLS, CDR2 YYNGEE. In DNA, the CDR3 is TGTGCCAGCAGCGCCACAGGTGACTCTGGAAACACCATATATTTT. Translation gives CASSATGDSGNTIYF.

The chain joins TRBV10-3 to TRBJ2-7; D possibly corresponds to TRBD1 (5 bases). V shed 0 bases and J shed 4 bases, with 7 bases lying between them. CDR3 length: 13 residues. The germline CDR1 and CDR2 sequences are ENHRY and SYGVKD. CDR3 nucleotides: TGTGCCATCAGTGAGTCAGGGGCTTACGAGCAGTACTTC. Amino acid sequence: CAISESGAYEQYF.

The rearrangement links TRBV6-6 to TRBJ2-1; no definite D call. Germline assignment: CDR1 MNHNY and CDR2 SVGAGI (reference sequence). The ends were cut back, 2 bases at V and 4 bases at J, with 12 bases in the middle. CDR3 size: 15 residues. CDR3 sequence (DNA): TGTGCCAGCAGTTACCAGTATCGGCTGTACAATGAGCAGTTCTTC. This codes for CASSYQYRLYNEQFF.

V is TRBV2 and J is TRBJ2-7; 7 bases match TRBD1. The germline V gene has CDR1 SNHLY and CDR2 FYNNEI. The CDR3 has 15 residues. The V gene end was trimmed by 6 bases and the J gene end by 0 bases; junction bases not matched to a gene: 8. CDR3 in amino acids: CASSGAGQDSYEQYF. The CDR3 nucleotides are TGTGCCAGCAGCGGCGCTGGACAGGACTCCTACGAGCAGTACTTC.

The gene calls are TRBV5-1 and TRBJ2-6; weak D call: TRBD2 (6 bases). This CDR3 has 16 amino acids. Trimming pared 4 bases from V and 2 bases from J, leaving 13 bases between. CDR1 and CDR2 (germline): SGHRS, YFSETQ. The DNA for the CDR3 is TGCGCCAGCAGCCCAAGGTGGGAGGCTGGGGCCAACGTCCTGACTTTC. Translating it yields CASSPRWEAGANVLTF.

The CDR3 sequence: CASSRSQKTNQPQHF. Here the CDR3 DNA reads TGTGCCAGCAGCCGTTCACAGAAAACGAATCAGCCCCAGCATTTT. The chain recombines TRBV2 with TRBJ1-5, with no clear D. V dropped 6 bases and J dropped 4 bases, with 16 bases sitting between them. Germline values: CDR1 SNHLY, CDR2 FYNNEI. The CDR3 covers 15 residues.

This chain links TRBV5-1 with TRBJ1-1, with 7 nucleotides matching TRBD1. CDR1 SGHRS and CDR2 YFSETQ come from the germline V gene. V lost 6 bases to trimming and J lost 1 base; unmatched junction nucleotides: 9. This CDR3 spans 15 amino acids. The CDR3 protein is CASNGAEGANTEAFF. For the CDR3, the DNA is TGCGCCAGCAACGGGGCCGAGGGGGCGAACACTGAAGCTTTCTTT.

This clone has a single count. The chain carries TRBV25-1 and TRBJ2-3; 9 nucleotides align to TRBD2. The germline CDR1 and CDR2 sequences are MGHDK and SYGVNS. Trimming cost V 5 bases and J 3 bases; bases outside gene matches: 6. The CDR3 covers 15 residues. CDR3 sequence reads: CASSSSGGGTDTQYF. In DNA, the CDR3 is TGTGCCAGCAGTAGTAGCGGGGGAGGAACAGATACGCAGTATTTT.

V gene TRBV4-2 combines with J gene TRBJ1-1; D remains unclear. This CDR3 has 14 residues. CDR1 is LGHNA, CDR2 YNFKEQ, per germline. Trimming shortened V by 5 bases and J by 1 base, and 11 bases separated the two germline ends. The CDR3 is CASSLVGSNTEAFF. Here the CDR3 DNA reads TGTGCCAGCAGCTTGGTAGGATCGAACACTGAAGCTTTCTTT.

This chain uses TRBV30 with TRBJ2-7, with TRBD2 as a possible D gene (7 bases). CDR1 is GTSNPN and CDR2 is SVGIG in the germline V gene (reference sequence). Trimming cost V 0 bases and J 2 bases, with 11 bases left between them. This CDR3 has 14 amino acids. The CDR3 reads CAWSVGGGAYEQYF. The CDR3 DNA reads as TGTGCCTGGAGTGTAGGGGGGGGAGCCTACGAGCAGTACTTC.

This chain uses TRBV10-3 with TRBJ2-5; 8 nucleotides align to TRBD2. Trimming cost V 0 bases and J 2 bases; bases outside gene matches: 2. Germline CDR1 ENHRY, CDR2 SYGVKD. There are 15 residues in the CDR3. CDR3 loop: CAISESQRGQETQYF. Here the CDR3 DNA reads TGTGCCATCAGTGAGTCCCAGCGGGGGCAAGAGACCCAGTACTTC.

V and J are TRBV5-1 and TRBJ1-1, with D perhaps matching TRBD1 (6 bases). The germline gives CDR1 SGHRS, CDR2 YFSETQ. V was pared by 4 bases and J by 4 bases, with 17 bases between. This CDR3 contains 15 residues. The CDR3 region has the DNA TGCGCCAGCAGCCCCCGGGGGGGCGGGGGCACTGAAGCTTTCTTT. Translation: CASSPRGGGGTEAFF.

Only a few counts were recorded for this clone. The genes are TRBV28 and TRBJ2-1; the D gene is possibly TRBD2 (6 bases). Trimming pared 6 bases from V and 0 bases from J, leaving 15 bases between. The CDR3 is made up of 16 amino acids. Looked up from germline, CDR1 is MDHEN and CDR2 is SYDVKM. The CDR3 sequence is CASRGSGDFSYNEQFF. In DNA form, the CDR3 reads TGTGCCAGCAGGGGATCTGGGGACTTCTCCTACAATGAGCAGTTCTTC.

V gene TRBV7-2 combines with J gene TRBJ2-2; TRBD1 is a possible D gene (5 bases). Trimming removed 6 bases at V and 13 bases at J, with 21 bases between. Germline assignment: CDR1 SGHTA and CDR2 FQGNSA. This CDR3 contains 14 residues. CDR3 loop: CASRARVGRIGLFF. The CDR3 DNA is TGTGCCAGCAGAGCCAGGGTGGGGCGTATAGGGCTGTTTTTT.